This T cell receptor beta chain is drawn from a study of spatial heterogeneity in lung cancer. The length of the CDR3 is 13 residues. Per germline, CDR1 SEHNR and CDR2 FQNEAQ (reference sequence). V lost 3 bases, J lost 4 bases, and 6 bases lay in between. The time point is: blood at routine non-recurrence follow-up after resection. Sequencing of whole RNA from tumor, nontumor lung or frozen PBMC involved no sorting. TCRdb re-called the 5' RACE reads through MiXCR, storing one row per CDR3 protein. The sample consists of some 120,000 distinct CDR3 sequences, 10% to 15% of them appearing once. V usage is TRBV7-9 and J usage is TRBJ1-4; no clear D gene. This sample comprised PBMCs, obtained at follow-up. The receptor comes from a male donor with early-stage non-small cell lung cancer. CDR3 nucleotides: TGTGCCAGCAGCTTGGGGAGTAATGAAAAACTGTTTTTT. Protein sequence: CASSLGSNEKLFF.